Listed below are T cell receptor beta chains from one sample, sequenced in a study of T-cell reconstitution after alpha-beta-depleted transplantation in children. TCRdb reanalysed the PCR reads using MiXCR and keeps one entry per CDR3 protein. The repertoire holds about 610,000 distinct CDR3 sequences, with over 9.5% as singletons. The sample in question was PBMCs from the stem cell graft donor, obtained from the stem cell graft. Receptors were obtained from a human donor who donated a stem cell graft to a child with acute myeloid leukemia. The CDR3 runs from the conserved cysteine through the conserved F or W. A D gene is named only where the DNA matches it firmly.

14	TRBD2	TRBV20-1	CSARDPGGNYEQYF
16	TRBD2	TRBV20-1	CSASGDSGRAVREQFF
15	TRBD1	TRBV20-1	CSASAGTGINQPQHF
15	TRBD1	TRBV6-2/TRBV6-3	CASNTGGARNSPLHF
15	-	TRBV4-2	CASSQEVANTDTQYF
14	TRBD1	TRBV28	CASRGTGALYEQYF
17	TRBD2	TRBV30	CAWSIRAGTSGSQGQFF
13	-	TRBV5-1	CASREGRSTEAFF
14	-	TRBV7-2	CASTASIGLYTQYF
14	TRBD2	TRBV27	CASSTAGLDYEQYF
13	-	TRBV7-9	CASSLSDSYKQYF